The 20 T cell receptor beta chains below were found in one sample sequenced in a study of CD8 T cells in ankylosing spondylitis. Using its own MiXCR run on the 5' RACE reads, TCRdb lists one record per CDR3 protein. This table has 150,000 to 200,000 distinct CDR3 sequences, 8.5% to 10% appearing once. The sequenced sample consisted of blood, either unsorted or a sorted T cell fraction (not recorded which). The receptors here all came from a female donor with ankylosing spondylitis or in good health (not recorded which).

The table lists this clonotype with many counts. This chain links TRBV6-1 with TRBJ2-1; 9 positions agree with TRBD2. Germline assignment: CDR1 MNHNS and CDR2 SASEGT. With V trimmed by 6 bases and J by 9 bases, 15 bases remained unmatched. The CDR3 length is 16 residues. The CDR3 is CASRADLAGKGVEQFF. DNA for the CDR3: TGTGCCAGCAGGGCAGATCTAGCGGGAAAAGGAGTTGAGCAGTTCTTC.

This clonotype has a count of ten or more. The V call is TRBV10-3, the J call TRBJ2-5, with 9 bases that match TRBD2. Losses at the gene ends were 6 bases for V and 5 bases for J; bases not matched to a gene: 10. This CDR3 region has 15 residues. Germline-derived CDR1 and CDR2 are ENHRY and SYGVKD. CDR3 region: CAISGDSGRRETQYF. CDR3 nucleotides: TGTGCCATCAGCGGAGACAGCGGGAGGAGGGAGACCCAGTACTTC.

This chain connects TRBV5-6 to TRBJ2-3; D gene ambiguous. Germline V CDR1 and CDR2: SGHDT, YYEEEE. Trimming removed 5 bases from V and 0 bases from J, with 7 bases in between. CDR3 length: 13 amino acids. In nucleotides, the CDR3 is TGTGCCAGCAGAAAAGGCAGCACAGATACGCAGTATTTT. Translation gives CASRKGSTDTQYF.

This clonotype has at least ten counts. V gene TRBV7-9 combines with J gene TRBJ1-1; D possibly corresponds to TRBD1 (6 bases). Per germline, CDR1 SEHNR and CDR2 FQNEAQ (reference sequence). The CDR3 extends over 14 amino acids. The V gene lost 3 bases and the J gene lost 5 bases, with 13 bases spanning the gap. In DNA, the CDR3 is TGTGCCAGCAGCTTTGTTACAGGGAATACTGAAGCTTTCTTT. Encoded protein: CASSFVTGNTEAFF.

This clonotype came up a few times. The chain joins TRBV7-8 to TRBJ2-5, with TRBD2 matching over 7 bases. The V gene end was trimmed by 2 bases and the J gene end by 7 bases; junction bases not matched to a gene: 4. Germline V gene data show CDR1 as SGHVS and CDR2 as FQNEAQ. CDR3 length: 13 residues. The DNA of the CDR3 is TGTGCCAGCAGCTTACCCCCGGGGGGGACCCAGTACTTC. Translating gives CASSLPPGGTQYF.

A few counts support this clonotype. V and J are TRBV29-1 and TRBJ2-1; 7 positions agree with TRBD1. J lost 2 bases, V lost 0 bases, and 4 bases had no gene match. This CDR3 spans 15 amino acids. The V gene's germline CDR1 is SQVTM and CDR2 ANQGSEA. The CDR3 sequence is CSVEDEGTAYNEQFF. CDR3 DNA: TGCAGCGTTGAAGATGAAGGGACAGCCTACAATGAGCAGTTCTTC.

The chain links TRBV4-3 to TRBJ2-7, with 9 bases identical to TRBD2. Trimming at V came to 0 bases and at J to 6 bases, leaving 6 bases not matched to a gene. CDR1 and CDR2 from the germline V gene are LGHNA and YSLEER. This CDR3 has 15 amino acids. The CDR3 nucleotides are TGCGCCAGCAGCCAAGAATTAGCGGGAGAGGGCGAGCAGTACTTC. Translation gives CASSQELAGEGEQYF.

This clonotype was found a few times. The genes are TRBV5-5 and TRBJ2-7; weak D call: TRBD1 (5 bases). The germline gives CDR1 SGHKS, CDR2 YYEKEE (reference sequence). This CDR3 is 15 amino acids long. V was shortened by 4 bases and J by 3 bases, with 17 bases between the two germline ends. The CDR3 DNA reads as TGTGCCAGCAGCGAACACAGGCTAAAGGGCTACGAGCAGTACTTC. Protein: CASSEHRLKGYEQYF. The whole variable domain, remainder taken from reference TRBV5-5 and TRBJ2-7, is DAGVTQSPTHLIKTRGQQVTLRCSPISGHKSVSWYQQVLGQGPQFIFQYYEKEERGRGNFPDRFSARQFPNYSSELNVNALLLGDSALYLCASSEHRLKGYEQYFGPGTRLTVT.

This clonotype was recorded at least ten times. This chain connects TRBV2 to TRBJ2-1, with 8 bases that match TRBD2. The V and J ends lost 0 bases and 7 bases, in that order; junction bases with no gene match: 8. Germline V gene lookup returns CDR1 SNHLY and CDR2 FYNNEI. This CDR3 has 16 amino acids. The CDR3, as DNA: TGTGCCAGCAGTGAAGCGCGCAGCGGGAGTAGGAATGAGCAGTTCTTC. Its translation: CASSEARSGSRNEQFF.

CDR3: CASSTSGGVEQFF. The CDR3, as DNA: TGTGCCAGCAGTACCTCCGGGGGTGTTGAGCAGTTCTTC. The chain uses TRBV6-1 and TRBJ2-1; D is possibly TRBD2 (6 bases). The CDR3 length is 13 residues. Germline CDR1 and CDR2: MNHNS and SASEGT. The germline V and J ends were trimmed by 5 bases and 9 bases, with 14 bases remaining between them.

This clonotype was recorded many times. The J gene is TRBJ2-5, the V gene TRBV12-3 or TRBV12-4, with TRBD2 matching 7 bases. The CDR3 is made up of 13 amino acids. After removal of 3 bases from V and 5 bases from J, the junction contained 3 bases not matched to a gene. The CDR3 DNA reads TGTGCCAGCAGTTTCTTTAGCGGGGAGACCCAGTACTTC. Its protein is CASSFFSGETQYF.

The chain is built from TRBV7-9 and TRBJ2-7; D could derive from TRBD1 or TRBD2 (8 bases each). Between the trimmed V and J ends, which lost 6 bases and 5 bases, there was a span of 20 bases. Germline lookup yields CDR1 SEHNR and CDR2 FQNEAQ (reference sequence). CDR3 length: 15 residues. CDR3 amino acids: CASRPWTGTSNEQYF. The CDR3 DNA reads as TGTGCCAGCAGACCCTGGACAGGGACTAGTAACGAGCAGTACTTC. Full variable domain (outside the CDR3, taken from reference TRBV7-9 and TRBJ2-7): DTGVSQNPRHKITKRGQNVTFRCDPISEHNRLYWYRQTLGQGPEFLTYFQNEAQLEKSRLLSDRFSAERPKGSFSTLEIQRTEQGDSAMYLCASRPWTGTSNEQYFGPGTRLTVT.

This clonotype showed up just a few times. The V and J genes are TRBV6-1 and TRBJ2-1; the match to TRBD2 covers 8 bases. The CDR3 is 18 residues long. The junction had 11 bases not matched to a gene; V was cut back by 4 bases and J by 0 bases. Germline lookup yields CDR1 MNHNS and CDR2 SASEGT. The CDR3 loop is CASSAGLALEHSYNEQFF. The CDR3 nucleotides read TGTGCCAGCAGTGCCGGACTAGCTCTTGAACACTCCTACAATGAGCAGTTCTTC.

This clonotype was seen only a few times. The V call is TRBV12-5, the J call TRBJ2-1, with no clear D. Germline loops: CDR1 LGHNT, CDR2 FRNRAP. The CDR3 has 13 amino acids. V was shortened by 3 bases and J by 2 bases, with 5 bases between the two germline ends. CDR3: CASGFSAYNEQFF. The DNA of the CDR3 is TGTGCTAGTGGTTTTTCTGCCTACAATGAGCAGTTCTTC.

This clonotype turned up a few times. V is TRBV4-3 and J is TRBJ2-7; 14 positions agree with TRBD2. Losses at the gene ends were 1 base for V and 6 bases for J; bases not matched to a gene: 8. The CDR3 extends over 17 amino acids. CDR1 LGHNA and CDR2 YSLEER come from the germline V gene. The CDR3 nucleotides are TGCGCCAGCAGCCAAGGGGGGACTAGCGGGAGTCTAGGCGAGCAGTACTTC. It translates to CASSQGGTSGSLGEQYF.

This clonotype occurred many times. The chain has TRBV7-9 and TRBJ2-3; D is uncertain. This CDR3 spans 15 amino acids. The germline V gene has CDR1 SEHNR and CDR2 FQNEAQ (reference sequence). The germline V and J ends were trimmed by 2 bases and 6 bases, with 15 bases remaining between them. This CDR3 reads CASSLRPGGRDTQYF. The CDR3 DNA follows: TGTGCCAGCAGCTTAAGGCCCGGTGGCAGGGATACGCAGTATTTT.

This clonotype came up many times. The V call is TRBV5-1, the J call TRBJ2-1; 8 bases agree with TRBD2. The trim removed 4 bases at V and 10 bases at J, leaving 10 bases unmatched. Germline CDR1 SGHRS, CDR2 YFSETQ. The CDR3 has 14 residues. The CDR3 loop is CASSPVVAGLEQFF. In nucleotides, the CDR3 is TGCGCCAGCAGCCCGGTGGTAGCGGGACTGGAGCAGTTCTTC.

This clonotype was detected a few times. This chain's CDR3 is CASRTGGGEQYF. CDR3 nucleotides: TGTGCCAGTCGGACAGGGGGAGGCGAGCAGTACTTC. V is TRBV27 and J is TRBJ2-7; 10 bases agree with TRBD1. Germline values: CDR1 MNHEY, CDR2 SMNVEV (reference sequence). V lost 9 bases and J lost 6; bases outside the gene matches: 5. This CDR3 region has 12 residues.

This chain connects TRBV4-3 to TRBJ2-7; 9 positions agree with TRBD2. Trimming removed 0 bases from V and 4 bases from J; junction bases left unmatched: 7. Germline CDR1 LGHNA, CDR2 YSLEER. CDR3 length: 16 residues. CDR3 amino acids: CASSQDPLAGFYEQYF. In DNA, the CDR3 is TGCGCCAGCAGCCAAGATCCCCTAGCGGGATTTTACGAGCAGTACTTC.

J is TRBJ2-2 and V is TRBV2; tentatively, D is TRBD2 (5 bases). With 4 bases removed from V and 3 bases from J, the gap between germline ends came to 9 bases. The germline V gene has CDR1 SNHLY and CDR2 FYNNEI. CDR3 length equals 14 residues. The CDR3 reads CASSVTGYTGELFF. The CDR3 nucleotides read TGTGCCAGCAGTGTGACGGGGTACACCGGGGAGCTGTTTTTT.